These 22 T cell receptor beta chains share one sample of origin, sequenced in a study of T cell responses to AZD1222 COVID-19 vaccine. The method was immunoSEQ multiplex PCR; TCRdb's version includes in-frame clones alone and lacks a portion of them. The sample shows 100,000 to 150,000 clones, around 87% of them seen only once. The specimen was peripheral blood, collected 28 days after the second AZD1222 dose. These receptors all stem from an adult who received the AZD1222 COVID-19 vaccine.

The genes are TRBV5-1 and TRBJ2-7; 9 bases line up with TRBD2. This CDR3 contains 17 residues. With 4 bases clipped from V and 3 bases from J, the junction kept 14 bases outside the gene matches. Germline CDR1 SGHRS, CDR2 YFSETQ. CDR3 sequence: CASSQGSGGSQGYEQYF. In nucleotides, the CDR3 is TGCGCCAGCAGCCAAGGAAGCGGGGGGTCCCAGGGCTACGAGCAGTACTTC.

The chain has TRBV29-1 and TRBJ2-1; weak D call: TRBD1 (6 bases). This CDR3 contains 14 residues. Trimming took off 7 bases at V and 2 bases at J, with 15 bases between the two ends. Germline loops: CDR1 SQVTM, CDR2 ANQGSEA. The CDR3 reads CSAAKAGAYNEQFF. CDR3 nucleotide sequence: TGCAGCGCTGCTAAAGCAGGGGCCTACAATGAGCAGTTCTTC.

The genes are TRBV6-5 and TRBJ2-1, with D possibly TRBD1 on 6 matching bases. Germline-derived CDR1 and CDR2 are MNHEY and SVGAGI. CDR3 length: 13 amino acids. The V gene lost 6 bases and the J gene lost 12 bases, with 18 bases spanning the gap. CDR3 DNA sequence: TGTGCCAGCAGATCCCCCGGGTGGGGGCTGCAGTTCTTC. Translation gives CASRSPGWGLQFF.

This chain joins TRBV19 and TRBJ1-4, with D uncertain. This CDR3 is 14 amino acids long. The germline CDR1 and CDR2 sequences are LNHDA and SQIVND (reference sequence). V was pared by 3 bases and J by 3 bases, with 8 bases between. DNA of the CDR3: TGTGCCAGTAGTATCGGAGTTGCTAATGAAAAACTGTTTTTT. Its translation: CASSIGVANEKLFF.

V gene TRBV11-2 combines with J gene TRBJ1-1; 9 bases line up with TRBD1. V was pared by 5 bases and J by 4 bases, with 11 bases of the junction left unmatched. CDR1 is SGHAT, CDR2 FQNNGV, per germline. The CDR3 spans 16 residues. The DNA for the CDR3 is TGTGCCAGCAGCCCCCTACAGGGGGCGCGGGGCACTGAAGCTTTCTTT. This encodes CASSPLQGARGTEAFF.

V and J are TRBV10-3 and TRBJ2-7; no clear D gene. The CDR3 loop spans 17 amino acids. Germline V lookup: CDR1 ENHRY, CDR2 SYGVKD. With 0 bases removed from V and 0 bases from J, the gap between germline ends came to 15 bases. The CDR3 DNA reads TGTGCCATCAGTGAGTCGACTCAAGGGCGTCTCTCCTACGAGCAGTACTTC. Protein product: CAISESTQGRLSYEQYF.

The chain joins TRBV6-5 to TRBJ1-4; 8 bases align to TRBD1. CDR1 is MNHEY and CDR2 is SVGAGI in the germline V gene. After removal of 6 bases from V and 3 bases from J, the junction contained 6 bases not matched to a gene. The length of the CDR3 is 15 residues. The CDR3: CASRPDRGPNEKLFF. The CDR3 coding sequence is TGTGCCAGCAGACCAGACAGGGGTCCTAATGAAAAACTGTTTTTT.

This rearrangement joins TRBV11-2 to TRBJ2-1; D call uncertain. This CDR3 has 16 amino acids. V shed 3 bases and J shed 2 bases, with 14 bases lying between them. Germline V gives CDR1 SGHAT, CDR2 FQNNGV. The CDR3 sequence is CASSFHAQNTYNEQFF. For the CDR3, the DNA is TGTGCCAGCAGCTTCCACGCGCAGAATACCTACAATGAGCAGTTCTTC. The complete variable domain, with remaining parts taken from reference TRBV11-2 and TRBJ2-1, reads EAGVAQSPRYKIIEKRQSVAFWCNPISGHATLYWYQQILGQGPKLLIQFQNNGVVDDSQLPKDRFSAERLKGVDSTLKIQPAKLEDSAVYLCASSFHAQNTYNEQFFGPGTRLTVL.

The gene calls are TRBV3-1 (or the pseudogene TRBV3-2) and TRBJ2-5, with 7 positions matching TRBD2. The CDR3 loop spans 15 amino acids. V trimming: 4 bases; J trimming: 1 base; junction bases outside the gene matches: 6. Germline V gene sequence: CDR1 LGHDT, CDR2 YNNKEL (reference sequence). The CDR3 coding sequence is TGTGCCAGCAGCCGGGGGTGGGGGGGCCAAGAGACCCAGTACTTC. Protein product: CASSRGWGGQETQYF.

This clone showed up just once. This chain connects TRBV5-1 to TRBJ1-1; D not resolved. Germline CDR1 reads SGHRS; CDR2 reads YFSETQ. CDR3 size: 16 residues. V was clipped by 0 bases and J by 2 bases, with 14 bases between them. The CDR3 loop is CASSLGTALTNTEAFF. The CDR3 bases are TGCGCCAGCAGCTTGGGGACGGCACTCACCAACACTGAAGCTTTCTTT. The full variable domain, completed using reference TRBV5-1 and TRBJ1-1, is KAGVTQTPRYLIKTRGQQVTLSCSPISGHRSVSWYQQTPGQGLQFLFEYFSETQRNKGNFPGRFSGRQFSNSRSEMNVSTLELGDSALYLCASSLGTALTNTEAFFGQGTRLTVV.

The chain uses TRBV5-1 and TRBJ2-6; D is ambiguous. Trimming shortened V by 1 base and J by 4 bases, and 6 bases separated the two germline ends. Looked up from germline, CDR1 is SGHRS and CDR2 is YFSETQ. This CDR3 spans 14 amino acids. CDR3 sequence reads: CASSLYSGANVLTF. The CDR3 nucleotides are TGCGCCAGCAGCTTGTACTCCGGGGCCAACGTCCTGACTTTC.

This clone was observed a single time. The genes are TRBV4-3 and TRBJ1-1, with TRBD1 as a possible D gene (6 bases). Trimming stripped 0 bases from V and 4 bases from J, with 12 bases between. This CDR3 has 15 residues. Germline CDR1 and CDR2: LGHNA and YSLEER. This CDR3 is CASSQDKGGGTEAFF. The CDR3 DNA is TGCGCCAGCAGCCAAGATAAGGGGGGAGGCACTGAAGCTTTCTTT.

This chain uses TRBV27 with TRBJ2-7; 7 bases match TRBD1. J lost 2 bases, V lost 6 bases, and 7 bases had no gene match. The CDR3 length is 14 residues. Looked up from germline, CDR1 is MNHEY and CDR2 is SMNVEV (reference sequence). CDR3 sequence: CASSWTGDTYEQYF. The CDR3 DNA reads TGTGCCAGCAGCTGGACAGGAGACACCTACGAGCAGTACTTC.

The chain carries TRBV11-3 and TRBJ2-6; 7 bases are shared with TRBD2. The CDR3 is 15 amino acids. The V and J ends lost 5 bases and 0 bases, in that order; junction bases with no gene match: 1. Germline values: CDR1 SGHNT, CDR2 YENEEA. The CDR3 reads CASSPGGSGANVLTF. The CDR3 nucleotides read TGTGCCAGCAGCCCGGGGGGCTCTGGGGCCAACGTCCTGACTTTC.

The chain employs TRBV5-1 and TRBJ1-2; 8 bases fit TRBD1. The V segment lost 4 bases and the J segment 5 bases; nucleotides outside the gene matches: 7. Germline-derived CDR1 and CDR2 are SGHRS and YFSETQ. The CDR3 has 14 residues. In nucleotides, the CDR3 is TGCGCCAGCAGCAGGGGACAGGAAGGATATGGCTACACCTTC. It is translated as CASSRGQEGYGYTF.

Remarks on this clone: Other DNA variants within this sample encode the same CDR3. CDR3: CAWTSRGYEQYF. The CDR3 DNA reads TGTGCCTGGACCTCACGAGGCTACGAGCAGTACTTC. The chain joins TRBV30 to TRBJ2-7; D gene uncertain. The germline gives CDR1 GTSNPN, CDR2 SVGIG (reference sequence). The CDR3 extends over 12 amino acids. The V gene lost 4 bases and the J gene lost 3 bases, with 10 bases spanning the gap. Full variable domain (missing parts from reference TRBV30 and TRBJ2-7): SQTIHQWPATLVQPVGSPLSLECTVEGTSNPNLYWYRQAAGRGLQLLFYSVGIGQISSEVPQNLSASRPQDRQFILSSKKLLLSDSGFYLCAWTSRGYEQYFGPGTRLTVT.

This clone appeared a few times. The rearrangement uses TRBV5-4 and TRBJ1-2; the match to TRBD1 covers 7 bases. Germline CDR1 and CDR2: SGHNT and YYREEE (reference sequence). The CDR3 is 15 residues long. V was clipped by 4 bases and J by 1 base; unmatched bases: 7. CDR3: CASSPRDRHNYGYTF. The CDR3 DNA reads TGTGCCAGCAGCCCCCGGGACAGACATAACTATGGCTACACCTTC.

This sequence joins TRBV4-3 and TRBJ1-1, with D possibly matching TRBD1 (6 bases). The CDR3 has 13 amino acids. Germline-derived CDR1 and CDR2 are LGHNA and YSLEER. Trimming took 5 bases from V and 4 from J, leaving 11 bases between them. CDR3 in amino acids: CASSYRVGTEAFF. DNA of the CDR3: TGCGCCAGCAGCTACAGGGTAGGCACTGAAGCTTTCTTT.

The gene calls are TRBV5-1 and TRBJ1-1; 10 bases line up with TRBD1. The CDR3 spans 14 residues. CDR1 and CDR2 (germline): SGHRS, YFSETQ. V was clipped by 5 bases and J by 5 bases; unmatched bases: 6. The CDR3 nucleotides read TGCGCCAGCAGGCGGGACAGGGGATGGACTGAAGCTTTCTTT. Translating gives CASRRDRGWTEAFF.

The chain has TRBV4-3 and TRBJ1-3; D remains unclear. The V and J ends lost 1 base and 2 bases respectively, with 6 bases between them. The CDR3 spans 14 residues. The germline gives CDR1 LGHNA, CDR2 YSLEER. CDR3 sequence: CASSQASAGNTIYF. The CDR3 DNA reads as TGCGCCAGCAGCCAAGCATCGGCTGGAAACACCATATATTTT.

This chain links TRBV6-2 or TRBV6-3 with TRBJ2-7; D remains unclear. The CDR3 is 12 residues long. CDR1 is MNHEY and CDR2 is SVGEGT in the germline V gene. Trimming removed 2 bases from V and 0 bases from J, with 2 bases in between. CDR3 DNA sequence: TGTGCCAGCAGTTACCCCTCCTACGAGCAGTACTTC. As protein: CASSYPSYEQYF.

The rearrangement links TRBV18 to TRBJ1-6; D is perhaps TRBD1 (6 bases). The V end was cut by 3 bases, the J end by 7 bases, with 13 bases between. Looked up from germline, CDR1 is KGHSH and CDR2 is LQKENI. The CDR3 runs to 15 residues. The CDR3 is CASSPEGTYNSPLHF. In DNA form, the CDR3 reads TGTGCCAGCTCACCTGAAGGGACATACAATTCACCCCTCCACTTT.